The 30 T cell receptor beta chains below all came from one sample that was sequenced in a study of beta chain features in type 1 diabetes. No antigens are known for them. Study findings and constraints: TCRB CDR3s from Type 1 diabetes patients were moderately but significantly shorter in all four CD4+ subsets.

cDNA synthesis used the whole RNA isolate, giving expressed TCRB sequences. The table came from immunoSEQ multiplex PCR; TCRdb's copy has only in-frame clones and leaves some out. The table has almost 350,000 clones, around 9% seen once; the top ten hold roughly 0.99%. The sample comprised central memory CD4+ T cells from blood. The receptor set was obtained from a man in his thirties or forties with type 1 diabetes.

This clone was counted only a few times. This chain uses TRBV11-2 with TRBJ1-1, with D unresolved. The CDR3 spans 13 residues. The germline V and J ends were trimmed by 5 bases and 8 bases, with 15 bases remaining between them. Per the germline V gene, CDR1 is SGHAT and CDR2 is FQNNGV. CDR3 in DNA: TGTGCCAGCAGCCTCGACGGAGGAATGGAAGCTTTCTTT. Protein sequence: CASSLDGGMEAFF.

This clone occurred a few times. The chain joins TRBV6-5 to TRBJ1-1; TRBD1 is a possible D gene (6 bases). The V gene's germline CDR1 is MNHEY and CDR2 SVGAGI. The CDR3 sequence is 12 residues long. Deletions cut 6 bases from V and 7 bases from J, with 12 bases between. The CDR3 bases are TGTGCCAGCAGCCGGACAGCAGATGAAGCTTTCTTT. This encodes CASSRTADEAFF.

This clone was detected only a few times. CDR3 nucleotides: TGTGCCAGCAGCCAAGCCGCTGAGATGCAAGGGGGCTACACCTTC. It is translated as CASSQAAEMQGGYTF. The J gene is TRBJ1-2, the V gene TRBV11-2; D remains unclear. V was pared by 5 bases and J by 8 bases, with 21 bases between. This CDR3 has 15 residues. Germline values: CDR1 SGHAT, CDR2 FQNNGV.

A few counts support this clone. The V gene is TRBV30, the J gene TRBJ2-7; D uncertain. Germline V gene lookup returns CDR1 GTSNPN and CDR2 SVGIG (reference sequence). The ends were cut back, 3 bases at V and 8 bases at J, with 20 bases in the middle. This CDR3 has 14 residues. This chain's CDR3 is CAWSPTPITPKQYF. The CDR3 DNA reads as TGTGCCTGGAGCCCTACCCCCATTACACCTAAGCAGTACTTC.

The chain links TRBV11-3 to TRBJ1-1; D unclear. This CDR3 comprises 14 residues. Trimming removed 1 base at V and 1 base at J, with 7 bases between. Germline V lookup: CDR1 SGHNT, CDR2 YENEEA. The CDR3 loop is CASSLGPQNTEAFF. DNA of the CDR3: TGTGCCAGCAGCTTAGGGCCCCAGAACACTGAAGCTTTCTTT.

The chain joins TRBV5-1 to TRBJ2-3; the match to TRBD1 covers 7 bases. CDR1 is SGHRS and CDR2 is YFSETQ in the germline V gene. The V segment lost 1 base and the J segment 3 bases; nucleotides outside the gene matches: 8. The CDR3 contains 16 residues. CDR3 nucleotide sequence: TGCGCCAGCAGCTTGAGTACGGACAGGCTAACAGATACGCAGTATTTT. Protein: CASSLSTDRLTDTQYF.

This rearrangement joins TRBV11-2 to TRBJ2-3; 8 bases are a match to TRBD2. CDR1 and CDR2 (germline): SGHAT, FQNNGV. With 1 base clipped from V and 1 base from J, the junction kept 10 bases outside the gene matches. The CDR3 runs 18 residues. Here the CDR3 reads CASSLVSASGGGTDTQYF. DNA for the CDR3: TGTGCCAGCAGCTTAGTTTCGGCCAGCGGGGGCGGCACAGATACGCAGTATTTT.

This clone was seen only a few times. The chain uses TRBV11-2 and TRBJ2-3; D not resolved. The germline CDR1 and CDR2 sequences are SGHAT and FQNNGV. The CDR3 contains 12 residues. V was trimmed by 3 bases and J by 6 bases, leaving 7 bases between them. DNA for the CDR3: TGTGCCAGCAGCTTTTTAGTTGATACGCAGTATTTT. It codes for CASSFLVDTQYF.

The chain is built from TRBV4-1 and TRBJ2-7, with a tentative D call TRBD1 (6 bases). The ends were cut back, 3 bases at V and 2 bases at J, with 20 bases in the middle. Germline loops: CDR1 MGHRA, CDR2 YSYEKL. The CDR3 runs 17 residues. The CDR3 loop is CASSQAAGTSKTYEQYF. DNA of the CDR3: TGCGCCAGCAGCCAGGCGGCAGGGACATCTAAGACCTACGAGCAGTACTTC.

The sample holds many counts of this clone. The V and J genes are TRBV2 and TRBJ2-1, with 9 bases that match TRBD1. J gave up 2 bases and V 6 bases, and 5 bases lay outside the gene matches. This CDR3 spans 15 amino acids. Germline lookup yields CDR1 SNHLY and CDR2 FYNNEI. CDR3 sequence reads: CASRGQGGAYNEQFF. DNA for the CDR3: TGTGCCAGCAGGGGACAGGGAGGTGCCTACAATGAGCAGTTCTTC.

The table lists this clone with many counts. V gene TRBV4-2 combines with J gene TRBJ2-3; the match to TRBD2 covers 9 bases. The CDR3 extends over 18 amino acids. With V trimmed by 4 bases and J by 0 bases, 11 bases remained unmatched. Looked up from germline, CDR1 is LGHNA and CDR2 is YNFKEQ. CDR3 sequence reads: CASSPQPVAGESTDTQYF. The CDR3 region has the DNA TGTGCCAGCAGCCCCCAGCCGGTAGCGGGGGAGAGCACAGATACGCAGTATTTT.

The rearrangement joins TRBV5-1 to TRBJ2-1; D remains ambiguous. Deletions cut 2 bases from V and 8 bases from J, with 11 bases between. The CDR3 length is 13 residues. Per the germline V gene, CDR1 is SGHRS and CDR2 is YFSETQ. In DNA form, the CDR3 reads TGCGCCAGCAGCTTTTACCAAGAGGATGAGCAGTTCTTC. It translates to CASSFYQEDEQFF.

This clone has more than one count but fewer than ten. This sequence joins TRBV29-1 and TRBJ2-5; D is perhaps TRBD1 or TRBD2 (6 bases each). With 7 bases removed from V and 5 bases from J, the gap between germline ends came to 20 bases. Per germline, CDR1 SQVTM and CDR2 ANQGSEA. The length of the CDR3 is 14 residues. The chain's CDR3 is CSGYRPQGRETQYF. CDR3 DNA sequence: TGCAGCGGATATCGTCCTCAGGGGAGGGAGACCCAGTACTTC.

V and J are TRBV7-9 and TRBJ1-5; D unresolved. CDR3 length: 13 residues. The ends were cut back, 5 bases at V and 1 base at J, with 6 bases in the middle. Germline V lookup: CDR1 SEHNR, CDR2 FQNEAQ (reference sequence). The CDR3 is CASSPESNQPQHF. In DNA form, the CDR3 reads TGTGCCAGCAGCCCTGAGAGCAATCAGCCCCAGCATTTT.

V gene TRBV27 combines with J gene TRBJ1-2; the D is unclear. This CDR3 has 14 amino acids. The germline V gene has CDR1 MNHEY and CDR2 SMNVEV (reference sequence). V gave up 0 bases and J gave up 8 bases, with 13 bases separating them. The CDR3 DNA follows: TGTGCCAGCAGTTTATCGTGGCAGCTGGAAGGCTACACCTTC. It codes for CASSLSWQLEGYTF.

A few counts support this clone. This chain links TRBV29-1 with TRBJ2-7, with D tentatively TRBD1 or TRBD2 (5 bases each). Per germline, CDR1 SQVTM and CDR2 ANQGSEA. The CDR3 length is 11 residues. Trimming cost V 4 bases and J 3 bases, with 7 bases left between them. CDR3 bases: TGCAGCGTTGGGGACCGCTACGAGCAGTACTTC. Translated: CSVGDRYEQYF.

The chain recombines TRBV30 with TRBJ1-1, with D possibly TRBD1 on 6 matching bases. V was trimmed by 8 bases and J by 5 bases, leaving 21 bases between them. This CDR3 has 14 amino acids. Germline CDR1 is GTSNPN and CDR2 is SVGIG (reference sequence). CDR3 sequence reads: CARLAGGYGTEAFF. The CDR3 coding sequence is TGTGCCCGGCTTGCTGGGGGCTACGGGACTGAAGCTTTCTTT.

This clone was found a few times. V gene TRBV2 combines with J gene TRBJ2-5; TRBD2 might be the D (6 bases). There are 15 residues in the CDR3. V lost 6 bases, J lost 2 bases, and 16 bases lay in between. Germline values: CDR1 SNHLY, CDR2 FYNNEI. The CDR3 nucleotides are TGTGCCAGCAGAACCCCAGGTGGGGGGCAAGAGACCCAGTACTTC. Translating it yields CASRTPGGGQETQYF.

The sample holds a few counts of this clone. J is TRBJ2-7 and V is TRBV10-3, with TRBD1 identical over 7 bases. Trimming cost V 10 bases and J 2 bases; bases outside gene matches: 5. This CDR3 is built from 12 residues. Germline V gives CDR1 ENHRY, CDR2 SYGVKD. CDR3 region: CASTTGAYEQYF. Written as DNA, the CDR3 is TGTGCCAGCACTACAGGGGCCTACGAGCAGTACTTC.

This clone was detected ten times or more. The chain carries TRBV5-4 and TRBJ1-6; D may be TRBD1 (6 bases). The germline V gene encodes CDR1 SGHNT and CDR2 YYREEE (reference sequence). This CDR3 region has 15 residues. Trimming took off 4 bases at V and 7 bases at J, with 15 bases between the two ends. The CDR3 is CASSPGGADNSPLHF. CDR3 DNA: TGTGCCAGCAGCCCCGGGGGGGCTGACAATTCACCCCTCCACTTT.

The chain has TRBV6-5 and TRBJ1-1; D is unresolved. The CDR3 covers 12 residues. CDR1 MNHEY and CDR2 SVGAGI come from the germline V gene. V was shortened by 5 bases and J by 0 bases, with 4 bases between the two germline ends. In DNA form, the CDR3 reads TGTGCCAGCAGTCAGGTGAACACTGAAGCTTTCTTT. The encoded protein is CASSQVNTEAFF.

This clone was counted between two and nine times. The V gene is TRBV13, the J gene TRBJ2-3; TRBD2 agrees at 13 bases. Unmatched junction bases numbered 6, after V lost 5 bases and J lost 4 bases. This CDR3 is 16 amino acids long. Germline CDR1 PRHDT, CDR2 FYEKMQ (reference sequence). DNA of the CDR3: TGTGCCAGCAGCCCCCTACTAGCGGGGGGGGCAGATACGCAGTATTTT. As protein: CASSPLLAGGADTQYF.

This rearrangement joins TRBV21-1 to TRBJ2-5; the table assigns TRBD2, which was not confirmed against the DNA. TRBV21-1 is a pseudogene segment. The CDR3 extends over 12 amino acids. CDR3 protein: CASSKGGETQYF. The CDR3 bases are TGTGCCAGCAGCAAAGGCGGGGAGACCCAGTACTTC.

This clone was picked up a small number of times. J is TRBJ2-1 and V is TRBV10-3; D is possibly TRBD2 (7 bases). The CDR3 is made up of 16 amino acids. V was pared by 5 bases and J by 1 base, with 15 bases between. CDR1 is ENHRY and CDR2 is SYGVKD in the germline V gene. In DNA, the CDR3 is TGTGCCATCAGTACGGCAGGGGAGGGTTCCTACAATGAGCAGTTCTTC. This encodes CAISTAGEGSYNEQFF.

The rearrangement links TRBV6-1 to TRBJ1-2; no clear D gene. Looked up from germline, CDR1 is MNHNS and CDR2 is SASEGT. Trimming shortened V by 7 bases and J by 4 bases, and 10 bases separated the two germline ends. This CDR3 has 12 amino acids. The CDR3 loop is CASIGRVYGYTF. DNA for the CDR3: TGTGCCAGCATTGGGCGGGTCTATGGCTACACCTTC.

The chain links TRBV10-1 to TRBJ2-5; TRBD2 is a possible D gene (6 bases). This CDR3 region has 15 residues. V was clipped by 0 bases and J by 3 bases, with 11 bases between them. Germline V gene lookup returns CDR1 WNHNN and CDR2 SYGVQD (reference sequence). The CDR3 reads CASSESTAGEETQYF. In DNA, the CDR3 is TGCGCCAGCAGTGAGTCTACAGCGGGCGAAGAGACCCAGTACTTC.

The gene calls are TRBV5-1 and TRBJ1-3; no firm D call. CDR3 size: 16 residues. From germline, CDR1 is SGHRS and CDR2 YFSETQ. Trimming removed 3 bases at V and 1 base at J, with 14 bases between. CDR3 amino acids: CASSSSITSSGNTIYF. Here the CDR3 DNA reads TGCGCCAGCAGCTCCTCTATCACGTCTTCTGGAAACACCATATATTTT.

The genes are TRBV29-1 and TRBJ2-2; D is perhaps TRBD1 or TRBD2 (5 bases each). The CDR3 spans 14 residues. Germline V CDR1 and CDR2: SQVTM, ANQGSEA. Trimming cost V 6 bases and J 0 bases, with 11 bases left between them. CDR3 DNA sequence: TGCAGCGTCCGGGACCGCGCGAACACCGGGGAGCTGTTTTTT. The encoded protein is CSVRDRANTGELFF.

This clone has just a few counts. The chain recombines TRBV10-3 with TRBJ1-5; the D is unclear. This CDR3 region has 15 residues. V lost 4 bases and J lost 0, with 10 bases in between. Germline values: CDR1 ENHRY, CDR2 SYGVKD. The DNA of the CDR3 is TGTGCCATCAGTGCAGTCCCCAATAGCAATCAGCCCCAGCATTTT. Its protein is CAISAVPNSNQPQHF.

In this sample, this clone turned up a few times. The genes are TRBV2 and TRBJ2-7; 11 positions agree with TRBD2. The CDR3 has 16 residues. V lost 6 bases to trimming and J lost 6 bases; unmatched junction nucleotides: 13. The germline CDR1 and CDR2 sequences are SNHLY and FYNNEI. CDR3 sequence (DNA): TGTGCCAGCAGAGTCCTGACTAGCGGGGTAGGCTCCGAGCAGTACTTC. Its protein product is CASRVLTSGVGSEQYF.